The present T cell receptor (beta chain) was sequenced within a study of regulatory T cells in long-lasting Graves disease. Investigators prepared the TCR beta libraries by applying iRepertoire HTBI primers and Arm-PCR of CDR3 regions. One entry per CDR3 protein results from TCRdb running MiXCR on the multiplex PCR reads. The sample has 400,000 to 500,000 distinct CDR3 sequences; roughly 15% are singletons. The sample holds many counts of this clonotype. The time point here: newly diagnosed GD, antithyroid drugs for less than 3 months. The TCR library used RNA extracted from PBMCs. Separately, the same data were catalogued under a study of T cells in Graves' hyperthyroidism and ophthalmopathy.

This clonotype was obtained from a woman in her 50s with Graves disease. Source: peripheral blood mononuclear cells (PBMCs), taken at new diagnosis, from a patient treated with antithyroid drugs.

CDR3 protein: CASSLVAFNQGDEQFF. CDR3 coding DNA: TGCGCCAGCAGCTTGGTTGCTTTCAACCAAGGCGATGAGCAGTTCTTC. The chain uses TRBV5-1 and TRBJ2-1; no clear D gene. The CDR3 length is 16 residues. The germline gives CDR1 SGHRS, CDR2 YFSETQ. Trimming pared 0 bases from V and 8 bases from J, leaving 18 bases between.